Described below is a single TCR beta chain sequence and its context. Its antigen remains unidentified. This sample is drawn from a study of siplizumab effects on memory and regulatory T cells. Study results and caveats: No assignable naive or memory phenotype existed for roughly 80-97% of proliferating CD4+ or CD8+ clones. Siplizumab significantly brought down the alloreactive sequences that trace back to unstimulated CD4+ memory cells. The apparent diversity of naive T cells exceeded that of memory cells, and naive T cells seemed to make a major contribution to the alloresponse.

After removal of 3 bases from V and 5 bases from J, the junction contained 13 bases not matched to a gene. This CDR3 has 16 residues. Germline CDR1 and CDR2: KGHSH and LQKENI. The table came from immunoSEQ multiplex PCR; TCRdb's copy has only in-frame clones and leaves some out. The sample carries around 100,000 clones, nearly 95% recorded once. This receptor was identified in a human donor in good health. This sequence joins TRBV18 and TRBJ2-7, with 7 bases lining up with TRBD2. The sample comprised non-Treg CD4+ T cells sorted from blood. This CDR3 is CASSPYQAGLQNEQYF. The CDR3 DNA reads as TGTGCCAGCTCACCTTACCAAGCGGGACTTCAGAACGAGCAGTACTTC.